Here is one T cell receptor (beta chain) with its context. These data come from a study of blood T cell repertoires in COVID-19. Produced via immunoSEQ multiplex PCR; TCRdb's table is partial and in-frame only. This sample carries under 300,000 clones, around 90% of them seen once, and the ten largest clones take more than 0.8%. Germline CDR1 is SGHRS and CDR2 is YFSETQ. This CDR3 has 16 amino acids. Trimming cost V 0 bases and J 6 bases, with 13 bases left between them. The sequencing sample was made of peripheral blood. The chain employs TRBV5-1 and TRBJ1-6, with a weak D call TRBD1 (5 bases). This sequence was found in a young man with COVID-19, enrolled during active disease. The CDR3 spells CASSLGGGTGNSPLHF. The CDR3 bases are TGCGCCAGCAGCTTGGGTGGAGGGACGGGTAATTCACCCCTCCACTTT.